This T cell receptor (beta chain) was observed in a study of cytomegalovirus exposure and HLA in healthy donors. The study's findings and limits: CMV serostatus was the sole immune exposure data available. Rates of TCR association differed by HLA locus in a later analysis, with DRB1 highest and HLA-C lowest.

Samples came from healthy bone marrow donors. The CDR3 is 16 residues long. V lost 7 bases to trimming and J lost 7 bases; unmatched junction nucleotides: 14. In germline, CDR1 is SGDLS, CDR2 YYNGEE. Primers: 60 Vbeta forward and 13 Jbeta reverse. Assay used: immunoSEQ multiplex PCR; TCRdb lists only in-frame clones, some missing. The profile shows fewer than 150,000 clones, roughly 77% of them singletons. As to this clone: Its specificity is unknown.

The sequencing sample was made of PBMCs. The clonotype comes from a man aged 25 to 40 in good health. V is TRBV9 and J is TRBJ2-1, with 10 bases fitting TRBD2. CDR3: CASGDTGTSVGNEQFF. CDR3 nucleotides: TGTGCCAGCGGTGACACCGGGACTAGCGTCGGAAATGAGCAGTTCTTC.